This T cell receptor (beta chain) was profiled in a study of CD8 T cells in Susac syndrome. Random hexamers were used to reverse transcribe about 0.45 to 1 ug of RNA. Amplification of TCR beta CDR3 by immunoSEQ multiplex PCR spanned 54 Vbeta and 13 Jbeta. Using its own MiXCR run on the immunoSEQ multiplex PCR reads, TCRdb lists one record per CDR3 protein. The sample holds 120,000 or so distinct CDR3 sequences, nearly 96% seen once. Germline CDR1 SGHRS, CDR2 YFSETQ. The V segment lost 4 bases and the J segment 6 bases; nucleotides outside the gene matches: 6. The CDR3 runs 14 residues. This clonotype was observed a single time. The authors carried out high-throughput sequencing of TCR beta. They applied it to CD8+ and CD4+ T cells obtained from blood.

The sequence derives from a human donor with Susac syndrome. The sample consisted of CD4+ T cells from PBMCs. This rearrangement joins TRBV5-1 to TRBJ2-1, with 8 positions matching TRBD2. CDR3 in amino acids: CASSIPAGGNEQFF. The CDR3 nucleotides are TGCGCCAGCAGCATTCCCGCGGGAGGCAATGAGCAGTTCTTC.